The sequence of this T cell receptor beta chain was determined in a study of relationships among human T cell subsets (dated 2010 in TCRdb). Looking at the study overall: Sequencing was performed on eight distinct blood T cell populations: pan T, CD8 cytotoxic, regulatory, Th1, Th2, naive plus transitional, activated and memory cells.

From the CD45RA-negative fraction, CD45RA-RO+ cells were selected as memory T cells using anti-CD45RO beads. Miltenyi superparamagnetic beads coated with subset-specific monoclonal antibodies were used for isolation of the T cell subsets. All T cell populations were isolated from peripheral blood. Ficoll separation of whole blood yielded mononuclear cells, and anti-CD14 microbeads were then used to deplete the monocytes. Right after isolation, the cell populations were resuspended in RNAprotect reagent. On this clonotype itself: The target of this receptor is not known. No base quality information exists; no much larger clone differs at one position.

Overall study results and their limits: The considerable overlap in CDR3s among Th1, Th2 and regulatory T cells was taken as suggesting that cell fate choices are stochastic. The seven subsets showed no statistically significant differences in V, D and J usage, CDR3 length, or N-nucleotide additions. While more than 60% of CD8+ cytotoxic sequences came from clones with more than 100 reads, the regulatory and Th2 subsets had few clones of that kind. The bead-based sorting could not exclude a CD4+CD8+ double-positive population.

Receptor libraries were prepared by multiplex PCR. The instrument was a 454 GS FLX. TCR alpha and beta CDR3 regions were amplified from mRNA by semiquantitative ARM-PCR. In ARM-PCR, tagged nested gene-specific primers were used first, and communal superprimers then performed exponential amplification. Exonuclease was used to remove the nested primers before the first-round PCR products went through the second amplification round. Amplicons were sequenced on the 454 platform, which allows rapid sequencing of millions of DNA fragments without cloning bias. A read counted as effective if the read could be mapped to both V and J germline segments. On the authors' methods: IRmap was used to assign reads to germline V, D and J segments, relying on pyromap, a Smith-Waterman modification adapted to 454 sequencing errors. Cutoffs set at the 99th percentile of alignment scores from simulated random sequences were applied to filter D-beta assignments. CDR3 was defined as the amino acids between the conserved V-segment Y[YFLI]C motif and the J-segment [FW]GXGT motif. A compound Poisson process model, previously applied to large-scale EST data, was used to estimate repertoire diversity. A cross-contamination detection procedure was applied to argue against sample contamination as the source of shared CDR3s. Through fastp at Q25 and MiXCR, TCRdb rebuilt clones from the public reads, retaining in-frame beta chains. Rows merge per CDR3 protein into single entries with the most common DNA and genes. TCRdb's processing, not the study's, gives the V and J calls here. For this sample the table gives 7,000 to 9,500 distinct CDR3 sequences, of which around 59% were detected only once. Clones ranked in the top ten supply approximately 5.6% of the sample.

This TCR came from a man in his forties or fifties in good health. The specimen sequenced was memory T cells sorted from blood. Taken with the paper, the label for cell subset or site translates to: CD45RA-RO+ memory T cells.

Here is the DNA: TGCAGTGCCCACACTAGCGGGAGAATGAATGAGCAGTTCTTC. Translated, this is CSAHTSGRMNEQFF. The chain is made from TRBV20-1 and TRBJ2-1; TRBD2 fits 11 bases in the junction. The CDR1 and CDR2 encoded by the germline V gene (reference sequence) are DFQATT and SNEGSKA. Unmatched junction bases come to 8, with V trimmed by 6 bases and J by 7 bases. The CDR3 covers 14 residues, taking in both the cysteine and the phenylalanine. CDR3 DNA only is kept here, 42 bases in frame from base 1.